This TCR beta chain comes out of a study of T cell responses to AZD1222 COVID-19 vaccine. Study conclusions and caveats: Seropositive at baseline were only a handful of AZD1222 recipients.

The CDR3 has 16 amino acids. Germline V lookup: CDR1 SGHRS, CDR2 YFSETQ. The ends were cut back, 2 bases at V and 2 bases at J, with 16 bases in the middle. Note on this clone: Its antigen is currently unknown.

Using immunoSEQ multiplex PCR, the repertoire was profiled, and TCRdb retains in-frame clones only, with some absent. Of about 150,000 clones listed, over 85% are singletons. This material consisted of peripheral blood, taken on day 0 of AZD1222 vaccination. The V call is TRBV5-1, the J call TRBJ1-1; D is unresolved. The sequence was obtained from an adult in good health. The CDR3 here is CASSFAPSDDNTEAFF. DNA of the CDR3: TGCGCCAGCAGCTTCGCCCCCTCTGATGACAACACTGAAGCTTTCTTT.